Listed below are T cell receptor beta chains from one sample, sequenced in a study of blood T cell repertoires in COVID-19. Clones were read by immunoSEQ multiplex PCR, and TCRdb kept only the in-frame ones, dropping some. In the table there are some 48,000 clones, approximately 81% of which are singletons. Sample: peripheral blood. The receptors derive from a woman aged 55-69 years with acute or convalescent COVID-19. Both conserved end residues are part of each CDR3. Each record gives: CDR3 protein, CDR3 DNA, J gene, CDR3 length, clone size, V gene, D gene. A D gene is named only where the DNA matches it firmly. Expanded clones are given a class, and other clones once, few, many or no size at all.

cdr3_aa: CASSQSDKNTEAFF
cdr3_nt: TGCGCCAGCAGTCAATCCGACAAGAACACTGAAGCTTTCTTT
j_call: TRBJ1-1
cdr3_length: 14
clone_size: .
v_call: TRBV23-1
d_call: .

cdr3_aa: CASSFRGALGYTF
cdr3_nt: TGTGCCAGCAGTTTTCGGGGGGCGCTGGGCTACACCTTC
j_call: TRBJ1-2
cdr3_length: 13
clone_size: few
v_call: TRBV27
d_call: .

cdr3_aa: CASSEPGMYQKGYTF
cdr3_nt: TGCGCCAGCAGTGAGCCCGGGATGTACCAAAAGGGCTACACCTTC
j_call: TRBJ1-2
cdr3_length: 15
clone_size: .
v_call: TRBV10-2
d_call: .

cdr3_aa: CASSLEAGGYTDTQYF
cdr3_nt: TGCGCCAGCAGCCTGGAAGCGGGAGGCTACACAGATACGCAGTATTTT
j_call: TRBJ2-3
cdr3_length: 16
clone_size: few
v_call: TRBV5-1
d_call: TRBD2

cdr3_aa: CASRTGRDTEAFF
cdr3_nt: TGTGCCAGTCGGACAGGGAGGGACACTGAAGCTTTCTTT
j_call: TRBJ1-1
cdr3_length: 13
clone_size: .
v_call: TRBV19
d_call: TRBD1

cdr3_aa: CASSRTSGSTDTQYF
cdr3_nt: TGTGCCAGCAGCCGCACTAGCGGGAGCACAGATACGCAGTATTTT
j_call: TRBJ2-3
cdr3_length: 15
clone_size: .
v_call: TRBV7-2
d_call: TRBD2

cdr3_aa: CASSSGGVGADTQYF
cdr3_nt: TGTGCCAGCAGCAGCGGGGGGGTTGGGGCAGATACGCAGTATTTT
j_call: TRBJ2-3
cdr3_length: 15
clone_size: .
v_call: TRBV5-4
d_call: TRBD2

cdr3_aa: CASRPLQGETREAFF
cdr3_nt: TGTGCCAGCAGACCGCTACAGGGGGAAACACGTGAAGCTTTCTTT
j_call: TRBJ1-1
cdr3_length: 15
clone_size: once
v_call: TRBV6-4
d_call: TRBD1

cdr3_aa: CASSLVQGSANVLTF
cdr3_nt: TGTGCCAGCAGCTTGGTTCAGGGCAGCGCCAACGTCCTGACTTTC
j_call: TRBJ2-6
cdr3_length: 15
clone_size: once
v_call: TRBV5-6
d_call: .

cdr3_aa: CAWGRTGRTGELFF
cdr3_nt: TGTGCCTGGGGCCGGACAGGGAGGACCGGGGAGCTGTTTTTT
j_call: TRBJ2-2
cdr3_length: 14
clone_size: .
v_call: TRBV30
d_call: TRBD1

cdr3_aa: CASSARDRASEQYF
cdr3_nt: TGTGCCAGCTCAGCCCGGGACAGGGCCAGCGAGCAGTACTTC
j_call: TRBJ2-7
cdr3_length: 14
clone_size: .
v_call: TRBV18
d_call: TRBD1

cdr3_aa: CASSLRYQETQYF
cdr3_nt: TGTGCCAGCAGCTTGCGGTATCAAGAGACCCAGTACTTC
j_call: TRBJ2-5
cdr3_length: 13
clone_size: .
v_call: TRBV5-4
d_call: .

cdr3_aa: CASSQGSPLHF
cdr3_nt: TGTGCCAGCAGCCAGGGGTCACCCCTCCACTTT
j_call: TRBJ1-6
cdr3_length: 11
clone_size: .
v_call: TRBV6-6
d_call: .

cdr3_aa: CASSLPRGLAGTETQYF
cdr3_nt: TGTGCCAGTAGTCTTCCCAGAGGACTAGCGGGGACGGAGACCCAGTACTTC
j_call: TRBJ2-5
cdr3_length: 17
clone_size: .
v_call: TRBV19
d_call: TRBD2

cdr3_aa: CASSIAGSYYGYTF
cdr3_nt: TGTGCCAGTAGTATAGCTGGCAGTTACTATGGCTACACCTTC
j_call: TRBJ1-2
cdr3_length: 14
clone_size: few
v_call: TRBV19
d_call: .

cdr3_aa: CASSLSSYNEQFF
cdr3_nt: TGTGCCAGCAGCCTGAGCTCCTACAATGAGCAGTTCTTC
j_call: TRBJ2-1
cdr3_length: 13
clone_size: .
v_call: TRBV12-3/TRBV12-4
d_call: .

cdr3_aa: CASSFRGPAGYTF
cdr3_nt: TGTGCCAGCAGCTTCAGGGGTCCCGCCGGCTACACCTTC
j_call: TRBJ1-2
cdr3_length: 13
clone_size: few
v_call: TRBV5-5
d_call: .

cdr3_aa: CASSTRRTEAFF
cdr3_nt: TGTGCCAGTAGTACGCGGCGCACTGAAGCTTTCTTT
j_call: TRBJ1-1
cdr3_length: 12
clone_size: .
v_call: TRBV19
d_call: .

cdr3_aa: CASTDRVYGYTF
cdr3_nt: TGTGCCAGCACCGACAGGGTTTATGGCTACACCTTC
j_call: TRBJ1-2
cdr3_length: 12
clone_size: .
v_call: TRBV6-6
d_call: TRBD1

cdr3_aa: CASSQGSGRAVEQFF
cdr3_nt: TGTGCCAGCAGCCAGGGTAGCGGGAGGGCCGTTGAGCAGTTCTTC
j_call: TRBJ2-1
cdr3_length: 15
clone_size: .
v_call: TRBV3-1/TRBV3-2
d_call: TRBD2

cdr3_aa: CSVPLGVAGGLSYEQYF
cdr3_nt: TGCAGCGTTCCACTAGGGGTAGCGGGAGGCCTCTCCTACGAGCAGTACTTC
j_call: TRBJ2-7
cdr3_length: 17
clone_size: .
v_call: TRBV29-1
d_call: TRBD2

cdr3_aa: CASSSPIEEPGNTIYF
cdr3_nt: TGTGCCAGCAGCTCGCCAATCGAGGAGCCTGGAAACACCATATATTTT
j_call: TRBJ1-3
cdr3_length: 16
clone_size: .
v_call: TRBV9
d_call: .

cdr3_aa: CASSSIYEQYF
cdr3_nt: TGTGCCAGCAGTTCAATCTACGAGCAGTACTTC
j_call: TRBJ2-7
cdr3_length: 11
clone_size: .
v_call: TRBV6-5
d_call: .

cdr3_aa: CASSLRQGAGEQYF
cdr3_nt: TGTGCCAGCAGCTTGCGACAGGGGGCGGGGGAGCAGTACTTC
j_call: TRBJ2-7
cdr3_length: 14
clone_size: .
v_call: TRBV5-5
d_call: TRBD1

cdr3_aa: CASSGQARGDGYTF
cdr3_nt: TGTGCCAGCAGCGGACAGGCCAGGGGCGACGGCTACACCTTC
j_call: TRBJ1-2
cdr3_length: 14
clone_size: .
v_call: TRBV25-1
d_call: TRBD1

cdr3_aa: CASRGGGGNYGYTF
cdr3_nt: TGTGCCAGCCGGGGGGGTGGCGGCAACTATGGCTACACCTTC
j_call: TRBJ1-2
cdr3_length: 14
clone_size: .
v_call: TRBV6-5
d_call: .

cdr3_aa: CASSLGREGGYTF
cdr3_nt: TGTGCCAGCAGTTTGGGCAGGGAAGGAGGCTACACCTTC
j_call: TRBJ1-2
cdr3_length: 13
clone_size: .
v_call: TRBV28
d_call: .

cdr3_aa: CALDYQFYEQYF
cdr3_nt: TGTGCCTTGGACTACCAATTTTACGAGCAGTACTTC
j_call: TRBJ2-7
cdr3_length: 12
clone_size: once
v_call: TRBV30
d_call: .

cdr3_aa: CASSPLSSYEQYF
cdr3_nt: TGTGCCAGCAGTCCTTTGAGCTCCTACGAGCAGTACTTC
j_call: TRBJ2-7
cdr3_length: 13
clone_size: once
v_call: TRBV14
d_call: .

cdr3_aa: CASSTRGSGTEAFF
cdr3_nt: TGTGCCAGCAGCACCAGGGGTAGTGGCACTGAAGCTTTCTTT
j_call: TRBJ1-1
cdr3_length: 14
clone_size: .
v_call: TRBV11-1
d_call: .

cdr3_aa: CASSRGQNYGYTF
cdr3_nt: TGTGCCAGCAGCCGGGGGCAGAACTATGGCTACACCTTC
j_call: TRBJ1-2
cdr3_length: 13
clone_size: .
v_call: TRBV14
d_call: .

cdr3_aa: CASSRAGEADTQYF
cdr3_nt: TGTGCCAGCAGCCGAGCGGGGGAGGCAGATACGCAGTATTTT
j_call: TRBJ2-3
cdr3_length: 14
clone_size: .
v_call: TRBV4-2
d_call: TRBD2

cdr3_aa: CASSGQGIGELFF
cdr3_nt: TGTGCCAGCAGTGGACAGGGGATCGGGGAGCTGTTTTTT
j_call: TRBJ2-2
cdr3_length: 13
clone_size: .
v_call: TRBV12-3/TRBV12-4
d_call: TRBD1

cdr3_aa: CASTPGAQTNTGELFF
cdr3_nt: TGTGCCAGTACACCAGGTGCACAAACGAACACCGGGGAGCTGTTTTTT
j_call: TRBJ2-2
cdr3_length: 16
clone_size: .
v_call: TRBV19
d_call: .

cdr3_aa: CASSRHRDTPGLGDYGYTF
cdr3_nt: TGCGCCAGCAGCCGGCATCGGGACACCCCGGGCCTAGGGGACTATGGCTACACCTTC
j_call: TRBJ1-2
cdr3_length: 19
clone_size: .
v_call: TRBV4-1
d_call: .

cdr3_aa: CASSFTGTVKDEQFF
cdr3_nt: TGTGCCAGCAGCTTCACGGGAACGGTTAAAGATGAGCAGTTCTTC
j_call: TRBJ2-1
cdr3_length: 15
clone_size: .
v_call: TRBV5-4
d_call: .

cdr3_aa: CATTGLTLGTEAFF
cdr3_nt: TGTGCCACCACCGGACTCACACTAGGGACTGAAGCTTTCTTT
j_call: TRBJ1-1
cdr3_length: 14
clone_size: .
v_call: TRBV6-5
d_call: .

cdr3_aa: CASSSGRGDGANVLTF
cdr3_nt: TGTGCCAGCAGTTCCGGACGGGGGGATGGGGCCAACGTCCTGACTTTC
j_call: TRBJ2-6
cdr3_length: 16
clone_size: .
v_call: TRBV27
d_call: TRBD2